The present T cell receptor (beta chain) was sequenced within a study of Ad26.COV2.S vaccination and SARS-CoV-2 variants. The sample's treatment: around 19 received Ad26.COV2.S at low or high dose, single or two shots; five or six received placebo; per-sample allocation not given. Day 63 following the first vaccine or placebo injection was when the samples were taken. The ends were cut back, 4 bases at V and 4 bases at J, with 15 bases in the middle. The CDR3 contains 16 residues. The germline V gene encodes CDR1 SGDLS and CDR2 YYNGEE. Sequencing was performed with immunoSEQ multiplex PCR; in TCRdb, only in-frame clones are kept and a portion is missing. The data show hundreds of thousands of clones, 80% to 95% seen once.

Sequencing was performed on peripheral blood, taken in a trial of Ad26.COV2.S vaccine versus placebo. The J gene is TRBJ1-6, the V gene TRBV9; D not resolved. The origin of this receptor is a person aged 18-65 years who received the Ad26.COV2.S COVID-19 vaccine or a placebo. The CDR3 reads CASSLDGVGYNSPLHF. The CDR3 nucleotides read TGTGCCAGCAGCTTAGACGGGGTGGGGTATAATTCACCCCTCCACTTT.